One sample yielded the 12 T cell receptor beta chains listed below, sequenced in a study of shared clonotypes between healthy human individuals. Assay used: immunoSEQ multiplex PCR; TCRdb lists only in-frame clones, some missing. The data show approximately 2.1 million clones, with over 85% seen just once and about 0.39% held by the top ten. The sequencing input was naive CD4+ T cells from PBMCs. Subset denoted: CD45RA+ positively selected. The receptors come from a man aged 18 to 30 in good health. Some clones in this sample may be carry-over from other donors' samples.

Comments on this clone: The same CDR3 is also encoded by other DNA sequences in this sample. The gene calls are TRBV5-4 and TRBJ2-3; perhaps TRBD2 as D (6 bases). V dropped 0 bases and J dropped 0 bases, with 8 bases sitting between them. This CDR3 comprises 15 residues. CDR1 and CDR2 from the germline V gene are SGHNT and YYREEE (reference sequence). CDR3 sequence reads: CASSLGGLSTDTQYF. CDR3 nucleotide sequence: TGTGCCAGCAGCTTGGGGGGACTTAGCACAGATACGCAGTATTTT. Drawing the rest from reference TRBV5-4 and TRBJ2-3, the complete variable domain is ETGVTQSPTHLIKTRGQQVTLRCSSQSGHNTVSWYQQALGQGPQFIFQYYREEENGRGNFPPRFSGLQFPNYSSELNVNALELDDSALYLCASSLGGLSTDTQYFGPGTRLTVL.

For this clone: The sample contains more than one DNA sequence encoding this CDR3. CDR3 sequence reads: CASSIRGRDTEAFF. The CDR3 region has the DNA TGTGCCAGTAGTATTAGGGGGAGGGACACTGAAGCTTTCTTT. The chain combines TRBV19 with TRBJ1-1, with D perhaps TRBD1 (6 bases). The CDR3 covers 14 residues. Germline loops: CDR1 LNHDA, CDR2 SQIVND (reference sequence). The germline V and J ends were trimmed by 3 bases and 3 bases, with 11 bases remaining between them.

This chain uses TRBV27 with TRBJ2-1, with D perhaps being TRBD1 or TRBD2 (6 bases each). This CDR3 region has 15 residues. Germline V gene lookup returns CDR1 MNHEY and CDR2 SMNVEV (reference sequence). Trimming pared 2 bases from V and 2 bases from J, leaving 10 bases between. The CDR3 DNA follows: TGTGCCAGCAGTTTACGGAGGGGGGCCTACAATGAGCAGTTCTTC. Protein: CASSLRRGAYNEQFF.

This chain joins TRBV11-2 and TRBJ1-3, with D unresolved. Looked up from germline, CDR1 is SGHAT and CDR2 is FQNNGV. The CDR3 has 17 amino acids. Trimming left V 2 bases short and J 0 bases short, with 14 bases between. CDR3 sequence: CASSLKETGVSGNTIYF. The CDR3 DNA follows: TGTGCCAGCAGCTTAAAGGAAACCGGGGTCTCTGGAAACACCATATATTTT.

This clone was detected only a few times. The chain couples TRBV28 to TRBJ2-2; possibly TRBD1 or TRBD2 for D (5 bases each). This CDR3 contains 14 residues. Germline V CDR1 and CDR2: MDHEN, SYDVKM. Trimming stripped 5 bases from V and 6 bases from J, with 13 bases between. CDR3 residues: CASSDNRGAGELFF. The CDR3 nucleotides read TGTGCCAGCAGTGACAATAGGGGAGCCGGGGAGCTGTTTTTT.

The rearrangement uses TRBV6-6 and TRBJ2-2; perhaps TRBD2 as D (5 bases). Trimming took 5 bases from V and 3 from J, leaving 16 bases between them. Germline CDR1 reads MNHNY; CDR2 reads SVGAGI (reference sequence). The CDR3 spans 16 residues. The CDR3 DNA sequence: TGTGCCAGCAGTGCGCTAGCCGTCCCCCACACCGGGGAGCTGTTTTTT. This codes for CASSALAVPHTGELFF.

This sequence joins TRBV5-4 and TRBJ2-1; either TRBD1 or TRBD2 may supply D (6 bases each). CDR1 is SGHNT, CDR2 YYREEE, per germline (reference sequence). Trimming took 4 bases from V and 7 from J, leaving 21 bases between them. CDR3 size: 16 residues. The CDR3 bases are TGTGCCAGCAGCGGAGGGACACGGAGACTCCTAAATGAGCAGTTCTTC. Translated, it gives CASSGGTRRLLNEQFF. Looking up the rest from reference TRBV5-4 and TRBJ2-1 gives the full variable domain: ETGVTQSPTHLIKTRGQQVTLRCSSQSGHNTVSWYQQALGQGPQFIFQYYREEENGRGNFPPRFSGLQFPNYSSELNVNALELDDSALYLCASSGGTRRLLNEQFFGPGTRLTVL.

The chain combines TRBV4-1 with TRBJ1-2; 10 positions match TRBD1. J lost 7 bases, V lost 4 bases, and 12 bases had no gene match. The CDR3 spans 16 residues. In germline, CDR1 is MGHRA, CDR2 YSYEKL. The CDR3 here is CASSRAGQGGHAGYTF. The DNA of the CDR3 is TGCGCCAGCAGCCGAGCTGGACAGGGGGGCCACGCTGGCTACACCTTC.

This chain uses TRBV10-3 with TRBJ2-3; D is possibly TRBD1 or TRBD2 (5 bases each). There are 14 residues in the CDR3. Germline V gene lookup returns CDR1 ENHRY and CDR2 SYGVKD. Trimming removed 6 bases from V and 4 bases from J, with 14 bases in between. The CDR3 DNA reads as TGTGCCATCAGGGGGACCCCAGAGGCAGATACGCAGTATTTT. Its protein is CAIRGTPEADTQYF.

The chain joins TRBV28 to TRBJ1-5; D is unclear. The CDR3 consists of 14 residues. CDR1 and CDR2 (germline): MDHEN, SYDVKM. V was pared by 7 bases and J by 3 bases, with 13 bases between. In nucleotides, the CDR3 is TGTGCCAGCACCGTTTACGGCCTCAATCAGCCCCAGCATTTT. Translating gives CASTVYGLNQPQHF.

In this sample, this clone turned up once. Other DNA sequences of this sample code for an identical CDR3. The chain links TRBV28 to TRBJ2-7, with 10 bases aligning to TRBD2. The junction had 4 bases not matched to a gene; V was cut back by 2 bases and J by 3 bases. Germline V CDR1 and CDR2: MDHEN, SYDVKM. This CDR3 has 15 residues. The CDR3: CASSLRAGGLYEQYF. The CDR3 nucleotides are TGTGCCAGCAGTTTAAGAGCGGGAGGGCTCTACGAGCAGTACTTC.

For this clone: The sample holds other DNA sequences that translate to the same CDR3. V gene TRBV18 combines with J gene TRBJ1-1; no definite D call. This CDR3 comprises 14 residues. The V gene lost 3 bases and the J gene lost 1 base, with 9 bases spanning the gap. Germline V gene sequence: CDR1 KGHSH, CDR2 LQKENI. CDR3 bases: TGTGCCAGCTCACCGCTCTCAGGGAACACTGAAGCTTTCTTT. Translation gives CASSPLSGNTEAFF.